Listed below are T cell receptor beta chains from one sample, sequenced in a study of OX40 agonist ivuxolimab in advanced cancers. Profiling relied on immunoSEQ multiplex PCR, and the TCRdb table lists in-frame clones only, not all of them. This table holds approximately 41,000 clones, roughly nine tenths found once. The specimen was CD4+ or CD8+ T cells sorted from blood, collected in a trial of the OX40 agonist ivuxolimab. The origin of the receptors is an adult with an advanced solid tumor such as melanoma, head and neck, liver or kidney cancer. CDR3s include the opening cysteine and the closing phenylalanine or tryptophan. The order of the fields is J gene, V gene, clone size, D gene, CDR3 DNA, CDR3 protein. A D gene is named only where the DNA matches it firmly. The size entry is marked missing in some rows and otherwise reads once, few, many or a size class.

>TRBJ2-5|TRBV9|NA|TRBD1
TGTGCCAGCAGCGTAGGGGACAGAATCCCTGAGACCCAGTACTTC
CASSVGDRIPETQYF
>TRBJ1-3|TRBV7-2|NA|NA
TGTGCCAGCAGTCCCCCTGGAAACACCATATATTTT
CASSPPGNTIYF
>TRBJ1-2|TRBV4-2|NA|TRBD1
TGTGCCAGCAGCTTGCAGCAGGGGGCTAGTGGCTACACCTTC
CASSLQQGASGYTF
>TRBJ1-2|TRBV5-5|NA|TRBD1
TGTGCCAGCAGCTCGGGACAGGGGAGAAAAGGCTACACCTTC
CASSSGQGRKGYTF
>TRBJ1-2|TRBV6-5|NA|NA
TGTGCCAGCATGGGTTGGCAGGGAGTATCCTATGGCTACACCTTC
CASMGWQGVSYGYTF
>TRBJ1-2|TRBV9|NA|NA
TGTGCCAGCAGCCCGGATGCAAATGAGGGCTATGGCTACACCTTC
CASSPDANEGYGYTF
>TRBJ2-5|TRBV19|NA|TRBD1
TGTGCCAGTAGTATAGGTGGGACAGGGTACCAAGAGACCCAGTACTTC
CASSIGGTGYQETQYF
>TRBJ1-2|TRBV5-5|NA|TRBD1
TGTGCCAGCACGTACGATGTCAGGGGGTATGGCTACACCTTC
CASTYDVRGYGYTF
>TRBJ2-4|TRBV11-2|NA|TRBD2
TGTGCCAGCAGCTCCGATTTCGGGACTAGCGGGGGGTCTAGGTACTTC
CASSSDFGTSGGSRYF
>TRBJ1-2|TRBV5-5|NA|NA
TGTGCCAGCAGCCAAATGGGCCCTTCGGGTGGCTACACCTTC
CASSQMGPSGGYTF
>TRBJ2-2|TRBV9|NA|NA
TGTGCCAGCGGGCACACCGGGGAGCTGTTTTTT
CASGHTGELFF
>TRBJ1-1|TRBV5-4|NA|NA
TGTGCCAGCAGCCCCAACACGGTGAACACTGAAGCTTTCTTT
CASSPNTVNTEAFF
>TRBJ1-4|TRBV9|NA|NA
TGTGCCAGCAGCTTTGGGCGGAGAAATGAAAAACTGTTTTTT
CASSFGRRNEKLFF
>TRBJ2-3|TRBV7-9|NA|NA
TGTGCCAGCAGCTTAGAAGGGGTGACAGATACGCAGTATTTT
CASSLEGVTDTQYF
>TRBJ1-1|TRBV5-1|NA|NA
TGCGCCAGCAGCTTGGCTTGGGCGAACACTGAAGCTTTCTTT
CASSLAWANTEAFF
>TRBJ1-2|TRBV7-8|NA|NA
TGTGCCAGCAGCTTTTCAAGAGGGGAGGGCGTCGGCTACACCTTC
CASSFSRGEGVGYTF
>TRBJ1-1|TRBV7-2|NA|NA
TGTGCCAGCAGCTTGACCTTTTTTGACACTGAAGCTTTCTTT
CASSLTFFDTEAFF
>TRBJ2-2|TRBV11-3|NA|NA
TGTGCCAGCAGCTTCGGGACACCGAACACCGGGGAGCTGTTTTTT
CASSFGTPNTGELFF
>TRBJ1-6|TRBV7-7|few|NA
TGTGCTAGCAGCTTTTCTGCGGGACGGCGAAATTCACCCCTCCACTTT
CASSFSAGRRNSPLHF
>TRBJ2-2|TRBV7-3|NA|TRBD2
TGTGCCAGCAGCTTAGTAGCGGGGCCTAACACCGGGGAGCTGTTTTTT
CASSLVAGPNTGELFF
>TRBJ1-4|TRBV27|once|TRBD1
TGTGCCAGCAGTTCCACGCCACAGGGGGCCTATGAAAAACTGTTTTTT
CASSSTPQGAYEKLFF
>TRBJ1-2|TRBV9|NA|TRBD1
TGTGCCAGCAGCCCGAACACAGGGGGAGACTATGGCTACACCTTC
CASSPNTGGDYGYTF
>TRBJ1-2|TRBV4-3|NA|TRBD1
TGCGCCAGCAGCCACCTGACAGGGAACTATGGCTACACCTTC
CASSHLTGNYGYTF
>TRBJ1-2|TRBV5-1|NA|NA
TGCGCCAGCAGCTTGCAGGGGAATAACTATGGCTACACCTTC
CASSLQGNNYGYTF
>TRBJ1-1|TRBV6-1|once|NA
TGTGCCAGCAAGTTCGGGGCCAGCACTGAAGCTTTCTTT
CASKFGASTEAFF
>TRBJ2-1|TRBV9|NA|NA
TGTGCCAGCACCCGTAGTGGGGGGAACAATGAGCAGTTCTTC
CASTRSGGNNEQFF
>TRBJ2-3|TRBV11-2|NA|TRBD2
TGTGCCAGCAGCCCTGGAGCGGGGAGAGTAGTGGATACGCAGTATTTT
CASSPGAGRVVDTQYF
>TRBJ1-1|TRBV7-2|NA|TRBD1
TGTGCCAGCAGCTCCCTACCGATGACAGGGGCCTACACTGAAGCTTTCTTT
CASSSLPMTGAYTEAFF
>TRBJ1-2|TRBV5-6|NA|TRBD1
TGTGCCAGCAGCCCCCCGGGGCAGGGGGAGAATGGCTACACCTTC
CASSPPGQGENGYTF
>TRBJ2-7|TRBV7-9|once|TRBD2
TGTGCCAGCAGCTTGGGACTAGCGGGGGACTACGAGCAGTACTTC
CASSLGLAGDYEQYF
>TRBJ1-3|TRBV7-9|NA|TRBD1
TGTGCCAGCAGCGAACAGGGGAACTCTGGAAACACCATATATTTT
CASSEQGNSGNTIYF
>TRBJ2-2|TRBV5-5|NA|NA
TGTGCCAGCAGCTCCCGGGTAAACACCGGGGAGCTGTTTTTT
CASSSRVNTGELFF
>TRBJ2-7|TRBV18|NA|NA
TGTGCCAGCTCACCAAGGGGGGACAACGAGCAGTACTTC
CASSPRGDNEQYF
>TRBJ2-7|TRBV6-5|once|NA
TGTGCCAGCTGGAGGGACAGCCACGAGCAGTACTTC
CASWRDSHEQYF
>TRBJ1-1|TRBV9|NA|NA
TGTGCCAGCAGCGGAGGACAGCCTCTGAACACTGAAGCTTTCTTT
CASSGGQPLNTEAFF
>TRBJ2-5|TRBV4-2|NA|TRBD2
TGTGCCAGCAGCCAAGATGGACTAGCGGCCCAAGAGACCCAGTACTTC
CASSQDGLAAQETQYF
>TRBJ1-4|TRBV11-3|NA|NA
TGTGCCAGCAGCTTAGGCGCAGGCAGACCTAATGAAAAACTGTTTTTT
CASSLGAGRPNEKLFF
>TRBJ2-1|TRBV5-4|NA|TRBD2
TGTGCCAGCAGCTTCGGACTAGCGGGGGGACGTGAGCAGTTCTTC
CASSFGLAGGREQFF
>TRBJ2-4|TRBV18|NA|NA
TGTGCCAGCTCACCCGGGGCCCCCAAAAACATTCAGTACTTC
CASSPGAPKNIQYF
>TRBJ1-1|TRBV9|once|TRBD1
TGTGCCAGCAGCGTAGCGGCGGGTGGGACAGGGGAAGCTTTCTTT
CASSVAAGGTGEAFF
>TRBJ1-1|TRBV25-1|once|NA
TGTGCCAGCAGTGAATCCTCAGGGAGCACTGAAGCTTTCTTT
CASSESSGSTEAFF
>TRBJ1-2|TRBV5-4|NA|NA
TGTGCCAGCAGCTTGGGCTTCTATGGCTACACCTTC
CASSLGFYGYTF
>TRBJ2-7|TRBV4-2|NA|TRBD1
TGTGCCAGCAGCCAAGAAGGGACAGCGCAGCAGTACTTC
CASSQEGTAQQYF
>TRBJ2-5|TRBV5-4|once|NA
TGTGCCAGCAGCTCAAAAGGGACTGCCGAAGAGACCCAGTACTTC
CASSSKGTAEETQYF
>TRBJ1-1|TRBV4-3|NA|NA
TGCGCCAGCAGCCCGGCCCCTGGGGGCCTAATCGGGACTGAAGCTTTCTTT
CASSPAPGGLIGTEAFF
>TRBJ1-3|TRBV4-3|NA|NA
TGCGCCAGCAGCCAAGATCAGGGAGGTGGAAACACCATATATTTT
CASSQDQGGGNTIYF
>TRBJ1-1|TRBV4-2|few|TRBD1
TGTGCCAGCAGCCACCAGACGGCCGGGACAGATGTGAACACTGAAGCTTTCTTT
CASSHQTAGTDVNTEAFF
>TRBJ2-1|TRBV2|NA|NA
TGTGCCAGCAGCCTCGGGACTCCCAGGGATGAGCAGTTCTTC
CASSLGTPRDEQFF
>TRBJ1-6|TRBV19|NA|NA
TGTGCCAGTAGGGCCGGGACGCGGTATAATTCACCCCTCCACTTT
CASRAGTRYNSPLHF
>TRBJ1-1|TRBV6-5|NA|NA
TGTGCCAGCAGTGGAGGGAGGAGAACTGAAGCTTTCTTT
CASSGGRRTEAFF
>TRBJ1-1|TRBV6-5|NA|NA
TGTGCCAGCAGTCCTCAGGGGACTCCGAACACTGAAGCTTTCTTT
CASSPQGTPNTEAFF
>TRBJ1-3|TRBV7-9|NA|NA
TGTGCCAGCAGCGATACCTACAGGGGAAACACCATATATTTT
CASSDTYRGNTIYF
>TRBJ2-1|TRBV27|NA|NA
TGTGCCAGCAGATCTAGCTCCTACAATGAGCAGTTCTTC
CASRSSSYNEQFF
>TRBJ1-4|TRBV5-1|NA|NA
TGCGCCAGCACCATGGGCTTGGAGGGATTCAATGAAAAACTGTTTTTT
CASTMGLEGFNEKLFF
>TRBJ2-3|TRBV27|NA|TRBD1
TGTGCCAGCCACAGCCCGGGACAGGGTCCGTATTTT
CASHSPGQGPYF
>TRBJ2-5|TRBV5-1|few|NA
TGCGCCAGCAGCTTAGATCCACAAGAGACCCAGTACTTC
CASSLDPQETQYF
>TRBJ1-2|TRBV5-6|NA|NA
TGTGCCAGCAGCTTGACAGGGATGGGCTATGGCTACACCTTC
CASSLTGMGYGYTF
>TRBJ2-2|TRBV5-5|NA|NA
TGTGCCAGCAGCTTGGATGGGGCCTCACTGAACACCGGGGAGCTGTTTTTT
CASSLDGASLNTGELFF
>TRBJ1-1|TRBV6-1|NA|TRBD1
TGTGCCAGCAGTGACCCGGGACAGGAAAACACTGAAGCTTTCTTT
CASSDPGQENTEAFF
>TRBJ1-5|TRBV6-5|NA|NA
TGTGCCAGCAGTTCCGGAGGAGGTCAGCCCCAGCATTTT
CASSSGGGQPQHF